The 2 T cell receptor beta chains reported below all come from one sample, sequenced in a study of cytomegalovirus exposure and HLA in healthy donors. 13 Jbeta primers and 60 Vbeta primers were used for the PCR. Some clones are missing from TCRdb's copy, which holds only in-frame ones; the method was immunoSEQ multiplex PCR. This sample has about 140,000 clones, with roughly two thirds found just once. Specimen: PBMCs. These receptor sequences come from a woman aged 40 to 55 in good health and CMV-seronegative.

This clone has just a few counts. The CDR3 loop is CASSVGRGYSFF. In nucleotides, the CDR3 is TGTGCCAGCAGTGTTGGTCGGGGGTATAGTTTCTTT. V is TRBV2 and J is TRBJ1-1, with a tentative D call TRBD1 (5 bases). Trimming stripped 4 bases from V and 13 bases from J, with 16 bases between. Germline V CDR1 and CDR2: SNHLY, FYNNEI. The CDR3 runs 12 residues.

The chain joins TRBV19 to TRBJ2-5; the match to TRBD2 covers 13 bases. After removal of 5 bases from V and 5 bases from J, the junction contained 5 bases not matched to a gene. Germline CDR1 and CDR2: LNHDA and SQIVND (reference sequence). The CDR3 has 15 residues. CDR3 sequence (DNA): TGTGCCAGTAGTGAGGGACTAGCGGGGACGGAGACCCAGTACTTC. Protein: CASSEGLAGTETQYF.